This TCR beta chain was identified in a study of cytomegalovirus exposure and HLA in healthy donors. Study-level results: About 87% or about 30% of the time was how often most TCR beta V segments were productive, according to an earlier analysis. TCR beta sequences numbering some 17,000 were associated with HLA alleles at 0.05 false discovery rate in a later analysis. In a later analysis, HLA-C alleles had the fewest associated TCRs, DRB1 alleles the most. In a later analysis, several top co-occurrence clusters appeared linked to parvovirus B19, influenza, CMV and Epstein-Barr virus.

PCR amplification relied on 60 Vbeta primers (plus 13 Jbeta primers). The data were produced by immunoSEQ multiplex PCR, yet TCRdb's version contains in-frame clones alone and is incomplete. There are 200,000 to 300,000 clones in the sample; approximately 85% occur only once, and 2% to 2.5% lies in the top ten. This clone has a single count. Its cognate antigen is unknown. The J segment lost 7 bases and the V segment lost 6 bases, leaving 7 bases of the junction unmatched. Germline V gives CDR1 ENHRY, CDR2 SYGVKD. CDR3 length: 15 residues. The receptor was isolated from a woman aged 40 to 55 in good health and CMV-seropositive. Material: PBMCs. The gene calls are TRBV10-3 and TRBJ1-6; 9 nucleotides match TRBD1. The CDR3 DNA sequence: TGTGCCATCAGCGGCCGGGACAGGGACAATTCACCCCTCCACTTT. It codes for CAISGRDRDNSPLHF.